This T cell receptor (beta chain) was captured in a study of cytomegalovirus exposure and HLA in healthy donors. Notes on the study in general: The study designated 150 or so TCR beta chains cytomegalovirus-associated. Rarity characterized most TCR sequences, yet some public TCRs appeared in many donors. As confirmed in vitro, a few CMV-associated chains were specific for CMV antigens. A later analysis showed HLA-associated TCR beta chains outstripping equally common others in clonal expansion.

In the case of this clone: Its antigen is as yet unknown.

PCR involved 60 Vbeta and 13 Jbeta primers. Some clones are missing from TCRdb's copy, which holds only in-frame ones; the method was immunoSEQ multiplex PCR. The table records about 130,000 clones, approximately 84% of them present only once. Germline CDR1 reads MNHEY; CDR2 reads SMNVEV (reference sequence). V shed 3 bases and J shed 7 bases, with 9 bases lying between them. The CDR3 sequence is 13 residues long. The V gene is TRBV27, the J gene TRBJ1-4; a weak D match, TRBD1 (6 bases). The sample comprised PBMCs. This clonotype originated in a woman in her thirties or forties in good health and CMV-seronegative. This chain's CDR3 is CASSLRGPEKLFF. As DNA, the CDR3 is TGTGCCAGCAGTTTGCGGGGGCCTGAAAAACTGTTTTTT.